What follows are 19 T cell receptor beta chains derived from one specimen sequenced in a study of low-dose radiotherapy and immunotherapy resistance in tumors. As for time point: after trial treatment. Treatment of the sample: LDRT plus nivolumab, ipilimumab, low-dose cyclophosphamide and aspirin (RACIN trial). A constant-region primer paired with the V-primer adapter amplified TCRs over 20 PCR cycles. TCRdb re-derived calls from the reads in MiXCR, one entry per CDR3 protein. The sample consists of some 53,000 distinct CDR3 sequences, around 34% of them appearing once. The sequenced sample was PBMCs, obtained after low-dose radiotherapy plus immunotherapy. These receptors were taken from a male donor with rectosigmoid adenocarcinoma.

In this sample, this clonotype turned up a few times. The chain employs TRBV2 and TRBJ1-5, with 7 positions matching TRBD1. The CDR3 sequence is 15 residues long. With 5 bases clipped from V and 7 bases from J, the junction kept 11 bases outside the gene matches. CDR1 and CDR2 from the germline V gene are SNHLY and FYNNEI. CDR3 DNA sequence: TGTGCCAGCAGTCGACAGGGATTGTCAGGGCAGCCCCAGCATTTT. Translating it yields CASSRQGLSGQPQHF. Full variable domain (remainder filled in from reference TRBV2 and TRBJ1-5): EPEVTQTPSHQVTQMGQEVILRCVPISNHLYFYWYRQILGQKVEFLVSFYNNEISEKSEIFDDQFSVERPDGSNFTLKIRSTKLEDSAMYFCASSRQGLSGQPQHFGDGTRLSIL.

This clonotype was seen repeatedly, ten times or more. This chain uses TRBV9 with TRBJ2-5, with 8 nucleotides matching TRBD2. Looked up from germline, CDR1 is SGDLS and CDR2 is YYNGEE. V trimming: 4 bases; J trimming: 4 bases; junction bases outside the gene matches: 12. CDR3 size: 16 residues. The CDR3 here is CASSSPASGPVETQYF. Here the CDR3 DNA reads TGTGCCAGCAGCTCCCCGGCTAGCGGGCCAGTAGAGACCCAGTACTTC.

With regard to this clonotype: A far larger clone is one base from this, pointing to a likely read error. The chain joins TRBV10-3 to TRBJ2-7; a weak D match, TRBD1 (5 bases). The V and J ends lost 7 bases and 7 bases respectively, with 20 bases between them. CDR3 length equals 14 residues. CDR1 ENHRY and CDR2 SYGVKD come from the germline V gene. The CDR3 reads CAIKRQGVYNEQYF. CDR3 DNA sequence: TGTGCCATCAAACGGCAGGGTGTCTACAATGAGCAGTACTTC.

This clonotype has a handful of counts. The gene calls are TRBV29-1 and TRBJ1-4, with a weak D call TRBD1 (6 bases). Germline V lookup: CDR1 SQVTM, CDR2 ANQGSEA. Trimming cost V 6 bases and J 8 bases, with 16 bases left between them. CDR3 length: 13 amino acids. The CDR3 nucleotides read TGCAGCGTCGCAAGGGGGGTCGAAGAAAAACTGTTTTTT. This encodes CSVARGVEEKLFF.

This clonotype was counted many times. The rearrangement uses TRBV12-3 or TRBV12-4 and TRBJ1-1; no reliable D call. The CDR3 runs 14 residues. Deletions cut 8 bases from V and 5 bases from J, with 18 bases between. This CDR3 reads CASSYAGGLTEAFF. The CDR3, as DNA: TGTGCCAGCTCTTACGCGGGCGGGTTGACTGAAGCTTTCTTT.

This clonotype was seen a few times. CDR3 coding DNA: TGTGCCAGTGGGACAGGGGGCCGGGGCAATCAGCCCCAGCATTTT. Encoded protein: CASGTGGRGNQPQHF. The chain is built from TRBV19 and TRBJ1-5, with 12 bases identical to TRBD1. Losses at the gene ends were 8 bases for V and 2 bases for J; bases not matched to a gene: 4. Looked up from germline, CDR1 is LNHDA and CDR2 is SQIVND (reference sequence). This CDR3 contains 15 residues.

This clonotype was picked up a small number of times. The chain uses TRBV5-1 and TRBJ2-7; 11 positions match TRBD2. This CDR3 has 14 residues. V shed 3 bases and J 2 bases; nucleotides not matched to a gene: 1. CDR1 SGHRS and CDR2 YFSETQ come from the germline V gene. This chain's CDR3 is CASSSGLAAYEQYF. CDR3 DNA: TGCGCCAGCAGCTCGGGACTAGCGGCCTACGAGCAGTACTTC. Based on the CDR3 plus reference TRBV5-1 and TRBJ2-7, the full variable domain is KAGVTQTPRYLIKTRGQQVTLSCSPISGHRSVSWYQQTPGQGLQFLFEYFSETQRNKGNFPGRFSGRQFSNSRSEMNVSTLELGDSALYLCASSSGLAAYEQYFGPGTRLTVT.

This clonotype was detected a few times. The chain uses TRBV20-1 and TRBJ2-1, with D possibly matching TRBD2 (6 bases). Between the trimmed V and J ends, which lost 0 bases and 0 bases, there was a span of 15 bases. The CDR3 sequence is 17 residues long. Germline V gives CDR1 DFQATT, CDR2 SNEGSKA (reference sequence). CDR3 sequence: CSARDHDRGISYNEQFF. The CDR3 nucleotides read TGCAGTGCTAGAGATCACGATCGGGGGATCTCCTACAATGAGCAGTTCTTC.

The gene calls are TRBV28 and TRBJ2-3; D is possibly TRBD2 (6 bases). Looked up from germline, CDR1 is MDHEN and CDR2 is SYDVKM. The CDR3 is made up of 13 amino acids. V lost 9 bases and J 2 bases, leaving 12 bases between the germline ends. The CDR3 bases are TGTGCCAGTTCGGGGGAAGTCACAGATACGCAGTATTTT. It translates to CASSGEVTDTQYF.

This clonotype was counted between two and nine times. This chain uses TRBV25-1 with TRBJ2-3, with 11 bases lining up with TRBD2. The CDR3 covers 15 residues. V lost 7 bases, J lost 10 bases, and 13 bases stayed unmatched. Germline assignment: CDR1 MGHDK and CDR2 SYGVNS. CDR3 protein: CASTGTSGPRGAQYF. The CDR3 bases are TGTGCCAGCACAGGGACTAGCGGCCCACGGGGGGCGCAGTATTTT.

At least ten counts were recorded for this clonotype. In DNA, the CDR3 is TGTGCCAGCAGCTACTTAGCGGGAGGCGATTCCTACAATGAGCAGTTCTTC. This translates into CASSYLAGGDSYNEQFF. The genes are TRBV28 and TRBJ2-1, with 10 bases lining up with TRBD2. Trimming removed 6 bases from V and 1 base from J; junction bases left unmatched: 9. This CDR3 has 17 residues. CDR1 is MDHEN, CDR2 SYDVKM, per germline.

The chain is built from TRBV14 and TRBJ2-1, with TRBD2 matching over 7 bases. The CDR3 consists of 16 residues. CDR1 is SGHDN, CDR2 FVKESK, per germline. The V gene end was trimmed by 4 bases and the J gene end by 8 bases; junction bases not matched to a gene: 14. For the CDR3, the DNA is TGTGCCAGCAGCCTTCTGGGGAGCGGGATTGGTCATGAGCAGTTCTTC. Translated: CASSLLGSGIGHEQFF.

As regards this clonotype: With only one base between it and a far larger clone, this is likely a read error. This chain joins TRBV10-1 and TRBJ2-5; a possible D gene is TRBD1 (6 bases). Germline assignment: CDR1 WNHNN and CDR2 SYGVQD (reference sequence). This CDR3 has 13 residues. CDR3 DNA sequence: TGTGCCATCAGGGGAATGGGACAAGAGACCCAGTACTTC. This encodes CAIRGMGQETQYF.

The J gene is TRBJ1-2, the V gene TRBV6-5; D is unclear. Trimming stripped 6 bases from V and 4 bases from J, with 9 bases between. Looked up from germline, CDR1 is MNHEY and CDR2 is SVGAGI. The CDR3 has 12 residues. The CDR3 is CASSSPPYGYTF. In DNA, the CDR3 is TGTGCCAGCAGCTCGCCGCCCTATGGCTACACCTTC.

The table lists this clonotype with a few counts. V and J are TRBV5-6 and TRBJ1-2; TRBD1 matches at 12 bases. V was pared by 4 bases and J by 0 bases, with 10 bases of the junction left unmatched. This CDR3 region has 18 residues. Per the germline V gene, CDR1 is SGHDT and CDR2 is YYEEEE. CDR3 DNA sequence: TGTGCCAGCAGCCCGGGACAGGGGGCGAGACGGGCTAACTATGGCTACACCTTC. It encodes CASSPGQGARRANYGYTF. Combining the CDR3 with reference TRBV5-6 and TRBJ1-2 gives the whole variable domain DAGVTQSPTHLIKTRGQQVTLRCSPKSGHDTVSWYQQALGQGPQFIFQYYEEEERQRGNFPDRFSGHQFPNYSSELNVNALLLGDSALYLCASSPGQGARRANYGYTFGSGTRLTVV.

This clonotype has at least ten counts. This sequence joins TRBV9 and TRBJ2-6; D uncertain. From germline, CDR1 is SGDLS and CDR2 YYNGEE. The CDR3 is made up of 15 amino acids. V dropped 3 bases and J dropped 0 bases, with 7 bases sitting between them. CDR3 bases: TGTGCCAGCAGCGCCGAGGTCTCTGGGGCCAACGTCCTGACTTTC. Translated: CASSAEVSGANVLTF.

This clonotype occurred many times. This chain connects TRBV6-2 or TRBV6-3 to TRBJ1-1, with D unclear. This CDR3 spans 12 amino acids. V was shortened by 2 bases and J by 9 bases, with 10 bases between the two germline ends. Germline values: CDR1 MNHEY, CDR2 SVGEGT. Here the CDR3 reads CASSYTREKAFF. In nucleotides, the CDR3 is TGTGCCAGCAGTTACACCCGGGAAAAAGCTTTCTTT.

This clonotype was seen at least ten times. The chain couples TRBV4-3 to TRBJ2-5; TRBD1 matches at 7 bases. This CDR3 spans 15 amino acids. The ends lost 0 bases at V and 5 bases at J; junction bases unmatched: 6. The germline V gene has CDR1 LGHNA and CDR2 YSLEER. For the CDR3, the DNA is TGCGCCAGCAGCCAAGATACAGGGGTAGGGGAGACCCAGTACTTC. Protein: CASSQDTGVGETQYF.

This clonotype was counted many times. This chain links TRBV29-1 with TRBJ2-3; D tentatively fits TRBD1 or TRBD2 (5 bases each). In germline, CDR1 is SQVTM, CDR2 ANQGSEA. The CDR3 consists of 13 residues. The CDR3 nucleotides are TGCAGACCCGAGGGGTCTGGCACAGATACGCAGTATTTT. This sequence encodes CRPEGSGTDTQYF.